This TCR beta chain is drawn from a study of blood T cell repertoires in COVID-19. Study-level information: Researchers got acute and convalescent COVID-19 samples from the United States, Italy and Spain. Nucleic acid was either cDNA or gDNA, and it came from T cells, B-cell-depleted T cells, or PBMCs.

Trimming removed 6 bases at V and 1 base at J, with 13 bases between. This CDR3 comprises 14 residues. Germline-derived CDR1 and CDR2 are SGHRS and YFSETQ. In the authors' methods: Scientists estimated how many nucleated cells there were by amplifying reference gene primers. Here immunoSEQ multiplex PCR was the method, and the copy in TCRdb shows in-frame clones only, minus some. V and J calls plus clone size are reproduced from that table; the DNA served to infer D and trimming. The repertoire includes about 80,000 clones, around 79% of them detected once, and 10% to 15% sits in the top ten. The rearrangement links TRBV5-1 to TRBJ1-1; perhaps TRBD1 as D (5 bases). The sample consisted of peripheral blood. The sequence was collected from a man aged 80 or over with acute or convalescent COVID-19. CDR3 in amino acids: CASTGEIENTEAFF. CDR3 coding DNA: TGCGCCAGCACGGGGGAGATTGAGAACACTGAAGCTTTCTTT.